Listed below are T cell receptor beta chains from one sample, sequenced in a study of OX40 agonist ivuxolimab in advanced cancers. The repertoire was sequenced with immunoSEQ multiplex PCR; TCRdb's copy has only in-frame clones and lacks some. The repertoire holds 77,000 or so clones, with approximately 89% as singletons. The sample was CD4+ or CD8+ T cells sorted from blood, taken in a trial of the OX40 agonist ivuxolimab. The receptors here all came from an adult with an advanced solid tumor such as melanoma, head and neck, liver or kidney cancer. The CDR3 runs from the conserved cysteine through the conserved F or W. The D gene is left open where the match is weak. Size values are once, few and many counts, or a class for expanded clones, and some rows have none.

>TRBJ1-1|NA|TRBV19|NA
CASRTGEGWTEAFF
TGTGCCAGTAGGACCGGGGAGGGGTGGACTGAAGCTTTCTTT
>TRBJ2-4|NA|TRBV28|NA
CASSSPPRAKNIQYF
TGTGCCAGCAGTTCCCCCCCACGAGCCAAAAACATTCAGTACTTC
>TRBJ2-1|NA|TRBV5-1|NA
CASAGEPPFWQQFF
TGCGCCAGCGCCGGGGAACCCCCTTTTTGGCAGCAGTTCTTC
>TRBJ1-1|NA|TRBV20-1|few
CSARGIAFF
TGCAGTGCTAGAGGGATAGCTTTCTTT
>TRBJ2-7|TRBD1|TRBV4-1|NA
CASSQDRDRPYEQYF
TGCGCCAGCAGCCAAGATAGGGACAGACCGTACGAGCAGTACTTC
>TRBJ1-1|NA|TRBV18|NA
CASSPQLNTEAFF
TGTGCCAGCTCACCACAGTTGAACACTGAAGCTTTCTTT
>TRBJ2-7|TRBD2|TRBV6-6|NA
CASSDSSGRTYEQYF
TGTGCCAGCAGCGACTCGAGCGGGAGAACCTACGAGCAGTACTTC
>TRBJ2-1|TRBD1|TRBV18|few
CASSPPRGQGFFSYNEQFF
TGTGCCAGCTCACCCCCGAGGGGACAGGGGTTTTTCTCCTACAATGAGCAGTTCTTC
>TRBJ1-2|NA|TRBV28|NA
CASQMGIYGYTF
TGTGCCAGCCAGATGGGAATCTATGGCTACACCTTC
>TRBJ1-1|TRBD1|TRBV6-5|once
CASSSDRVLNTEAFF
TGTGCCAGCAGTTCGGACAGGGTCCTGAACACTGAAGCTTTCTTT
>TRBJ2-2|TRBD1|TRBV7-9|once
CASSRPGQGGTGELFF
TGTGCCAGCAGCCGGCCGGGACAGGGGGGGACCGGGGAGCTGTTTTTT
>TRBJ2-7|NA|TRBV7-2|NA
CASSFGDTYEQYF
TGTGCCAGCAGCTTTGGGGACACATACGAGCAGTACTTC
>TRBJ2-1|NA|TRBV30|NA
CAWSPPIPGRSRNEQFF
TGTGCCTGGAGTCCCCCCATACCCGGCCGCTCCCGCAATGAGCAGTTCTTC
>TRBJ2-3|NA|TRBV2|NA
CASSAQGGSTDTQYF
TGTGCCAGCAGTGCCCAGGGGGGGAGCACAGATACGCAGTATTTT
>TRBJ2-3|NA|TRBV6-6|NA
CASSGPTETSTDTQYF
TGTGCCAGCAGCGGCCCGACAGAGACTAGCACAGATACGCAGTATTTT
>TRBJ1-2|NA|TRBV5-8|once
CASSLDWVGYTF
TGTGCCAGCAGCTTGGATTGGGTTGGCTACACCTTC
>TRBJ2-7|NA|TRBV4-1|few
CASSLIVGVSYEQYF
TGCGCCAGCAGCCTAATCGTGGGGGTTTCCTACGAGCAGTACTTC
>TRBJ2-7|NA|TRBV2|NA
CASSDSRLVYEQYF
TGTGCCAGCAGTGACTCCCGGTTAGTGTACGAGCAGTACTTC
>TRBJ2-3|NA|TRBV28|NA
CASNPTVGDTQYF
TGTGCCAGCAACCCGACAGTGGGGGATACGCAGTATTTT
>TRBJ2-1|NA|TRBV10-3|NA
CAISLGNEQFF
TGTGCCATCAGTCTTGGTAATGAGCAGTTCTTC
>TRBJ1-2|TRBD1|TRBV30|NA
CAWGQGNYGYTF
TGTGCCTGGGGACAGGGGAACTATGGCTACACCTTC